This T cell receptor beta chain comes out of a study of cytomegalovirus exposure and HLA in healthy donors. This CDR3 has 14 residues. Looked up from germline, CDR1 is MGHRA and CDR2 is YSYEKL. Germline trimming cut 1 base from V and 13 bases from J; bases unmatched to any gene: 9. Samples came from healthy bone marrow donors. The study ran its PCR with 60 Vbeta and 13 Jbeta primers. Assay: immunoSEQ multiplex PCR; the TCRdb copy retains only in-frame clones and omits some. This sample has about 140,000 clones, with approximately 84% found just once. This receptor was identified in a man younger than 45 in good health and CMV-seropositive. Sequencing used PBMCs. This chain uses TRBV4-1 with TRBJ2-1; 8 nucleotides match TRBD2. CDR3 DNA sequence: TGCGCCAGCAGCCAAGCAGCAACGGCGGGAGGACAGTTCTTC. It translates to CASSQAATAGGQFF.